The entry below gives a single TCR beta chain sequence along with its context. Its target is unknown. The sample comes from a study of cytomegalovirus exposure and HLA in healthy donors. PCR used 60 Vbeta primers and 13 Jbeta primers. The repertoire was sequenced with immunoSEQ multiplex PCR; TCRdb's copy has only in-frame clones and lacks some. The data show roughly 190,000 clones, roughly 9.5% seen once. The germline V and J ends were trimmed by 0 bases and 2 bases, with 7 bases remaining between them. This CDR3 is built from 14 residues. CDR1 and CDR2 (germline): LGHNA, YNFKEQ. Study-level findings and limits: Researchers counted around 160 TCR beta chains as cytomegalovirus-associated. In a later analysis, at a false discovery rate of 0.05, about 17,000 TCR beta sequences matched HLA alleles.

The TCR sequence derives from a woman aged 25 to 39 in good health and CMV-seropositive. Sequenced material: PBMCs. The gene calls are TRBV4-2 and TRBJ2-5; the D gene is possibly TRBD2 (6 bases). In DNA, the CDR3 is TGTGCCAGCAGCCAAGAAGGACTACAAGAGACCCAGTACTTC. Its translation is CASSQEGLQETQYF.